The present T cell receptor beta chain was sequenced within a study of blood T cell repertoires in COVID-19. Study summary: Samples came from the United States, Italy and Spain, spanning acute and convalescent COVID-19. PBMCs, B-cell-depleted T cells, or T cells provided the cDNA or gDNA that made up the material.

The CDR3 runs 13 residues. The V end lost 3 bases, the J end lost 1 base, and 9 bases lay between the germline ends. Germline CDR1 reads DFQATT; CDR2 reads SNEGSKA (reference sequence). Authors' analysis steps: Scientists estimated how many nucleated cells there were by amplifying reference gene primers. This table comes from immunoSEQ multiplex PCR, and its TCRdb copy is limited to in-frame clones, with some not included. V and J calls and clone size are those listed in that table; D and trimming were worked out from the DNA. The sample has about 240,000 clones, about 82% seen once. A word on this clone: Distinct nucleotide sequences in the sample also encode this CDR3.

This chain uses TRBV20-1 with TRBJ1-1; TRBD1 is a possible D gene (6 bases). The sample was peripheral blood. This receptor was obtained from a man older than 75 with acute or convalescent COVID-19. This CDR3 is CSASSRGNTEAFF. CDR3 in DNA: TGCAGTGCTAGTTCCAGGGGGAACACTGAAGCTTTCTTT.